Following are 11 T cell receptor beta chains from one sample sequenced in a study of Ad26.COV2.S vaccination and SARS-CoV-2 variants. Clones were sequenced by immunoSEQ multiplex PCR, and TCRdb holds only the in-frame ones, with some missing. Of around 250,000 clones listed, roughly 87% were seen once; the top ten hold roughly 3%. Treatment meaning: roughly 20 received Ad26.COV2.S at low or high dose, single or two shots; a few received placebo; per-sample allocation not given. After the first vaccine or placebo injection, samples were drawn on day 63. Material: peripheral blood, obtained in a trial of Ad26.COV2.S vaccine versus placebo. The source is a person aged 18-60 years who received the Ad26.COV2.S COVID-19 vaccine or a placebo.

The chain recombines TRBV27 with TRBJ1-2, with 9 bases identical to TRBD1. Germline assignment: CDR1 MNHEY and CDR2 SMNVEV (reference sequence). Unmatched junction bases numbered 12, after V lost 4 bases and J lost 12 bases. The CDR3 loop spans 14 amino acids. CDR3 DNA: TGTGCCAGCAGTTCTGGGGCCGGGACAGGGTTGCACACCTTC. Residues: CASSSGAGTGLHTF.

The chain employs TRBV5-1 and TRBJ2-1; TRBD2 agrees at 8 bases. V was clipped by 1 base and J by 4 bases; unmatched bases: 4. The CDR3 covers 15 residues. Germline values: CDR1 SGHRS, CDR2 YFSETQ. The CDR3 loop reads CASSLPTSGYNEQFF. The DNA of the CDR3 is TGCGCCAGCAGCTTGCCCACTAGCGGATACAATGAGCAGTTCTTC.

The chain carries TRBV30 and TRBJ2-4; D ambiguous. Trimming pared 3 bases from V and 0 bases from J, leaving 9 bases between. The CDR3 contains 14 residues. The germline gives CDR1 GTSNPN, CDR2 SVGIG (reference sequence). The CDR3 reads CAWSRQRAKNIQYF. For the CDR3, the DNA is TGTGCCTGGAGCAGACAACGAGCCAAAAACATTCAGTACTTC.

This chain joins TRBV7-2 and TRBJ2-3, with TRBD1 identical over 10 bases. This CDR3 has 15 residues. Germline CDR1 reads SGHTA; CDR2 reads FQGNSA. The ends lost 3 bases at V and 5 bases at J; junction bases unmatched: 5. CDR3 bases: TGTGCCAGCAGCTTCCGACAGGGGGCAGGAGATACGCAGTATTTT. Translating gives CASSFRQGAGDTQYF.

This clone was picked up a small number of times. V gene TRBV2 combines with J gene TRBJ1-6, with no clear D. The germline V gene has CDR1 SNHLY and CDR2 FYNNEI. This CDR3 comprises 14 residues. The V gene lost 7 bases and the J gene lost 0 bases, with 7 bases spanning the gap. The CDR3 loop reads CASKESSYNSPLHF. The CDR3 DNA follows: TGTGCCAGCAAGGAGAGCTCCTATAATTCACCCCTCCACTTT.

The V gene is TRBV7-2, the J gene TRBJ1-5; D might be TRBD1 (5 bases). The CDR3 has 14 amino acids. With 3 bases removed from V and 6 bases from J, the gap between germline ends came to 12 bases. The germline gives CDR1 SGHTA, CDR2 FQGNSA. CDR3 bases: TGTGCCAGCAGCTTGGTAGGGGTGGGTCAGCCCCAGCATTTT. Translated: CASSLVGVGQPQHF.

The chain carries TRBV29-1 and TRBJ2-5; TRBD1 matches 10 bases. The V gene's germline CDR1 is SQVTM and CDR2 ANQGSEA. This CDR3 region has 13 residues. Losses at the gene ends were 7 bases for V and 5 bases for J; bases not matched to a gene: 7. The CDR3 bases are TGCAGCGCCGGACAGGGGGTAGGGGAGACCCAGTACTTC. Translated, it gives CSAGQGVGETQYF.

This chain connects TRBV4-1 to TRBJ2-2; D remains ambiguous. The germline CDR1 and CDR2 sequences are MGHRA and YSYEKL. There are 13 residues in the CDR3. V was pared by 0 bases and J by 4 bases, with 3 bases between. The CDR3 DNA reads TGCGCCAGCAGCCAAGAACGCACCGGGGAGCTGTTTTTT. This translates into CASSQERTGELFF.

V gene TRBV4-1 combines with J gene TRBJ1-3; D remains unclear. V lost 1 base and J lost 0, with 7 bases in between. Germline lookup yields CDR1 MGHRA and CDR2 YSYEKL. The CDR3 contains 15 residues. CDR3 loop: CASSQGALSGNTIYF. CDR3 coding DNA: TGCGCCAGCAGCCAAGGGGCTCTCTCTGGAAACACCATATATTTT.

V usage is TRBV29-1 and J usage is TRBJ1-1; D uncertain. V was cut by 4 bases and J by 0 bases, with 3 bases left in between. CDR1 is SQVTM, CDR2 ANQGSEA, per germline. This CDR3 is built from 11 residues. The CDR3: CSVVLNTEAFF. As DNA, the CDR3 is TGCAGCGTTGTTCTGAACACTGAAGCTTTCTTT.

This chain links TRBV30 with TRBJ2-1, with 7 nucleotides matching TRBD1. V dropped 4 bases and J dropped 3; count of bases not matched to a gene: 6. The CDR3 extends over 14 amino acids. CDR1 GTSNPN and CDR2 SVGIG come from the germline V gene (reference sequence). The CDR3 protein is CAWTRRGIYNEQFF. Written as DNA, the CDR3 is TGTGCCTGGACCCGCAGGGGGATCTACAATGAGCAGTTCTTC. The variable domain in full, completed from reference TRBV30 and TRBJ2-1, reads SQTIHQWPATLVQPVGSPLSLECTVEGTSNPNLYWYRQAAGRGLQLLFYSVGIGQISSEVPQNLSASRPQDRQFILSSKKLLLSDSGFYLCAWTRRGIYNEQFFGPGTRLTVL.